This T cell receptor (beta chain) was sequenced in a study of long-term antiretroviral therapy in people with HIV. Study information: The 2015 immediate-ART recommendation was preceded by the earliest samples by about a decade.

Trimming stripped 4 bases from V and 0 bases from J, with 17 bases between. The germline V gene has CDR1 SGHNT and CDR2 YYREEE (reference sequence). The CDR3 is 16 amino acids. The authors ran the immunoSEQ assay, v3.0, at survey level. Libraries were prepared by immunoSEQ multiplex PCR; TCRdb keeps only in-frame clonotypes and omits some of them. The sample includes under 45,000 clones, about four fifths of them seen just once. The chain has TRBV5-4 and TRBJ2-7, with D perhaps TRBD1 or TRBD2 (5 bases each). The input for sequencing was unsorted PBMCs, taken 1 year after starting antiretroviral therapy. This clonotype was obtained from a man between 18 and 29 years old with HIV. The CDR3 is CASSTRLGTVSYEQYF. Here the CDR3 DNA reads TGTGCCAGCAGCACCAGGTTGGGGACCGTCTCCTACGAGCAGTACTTC.